This TCR beta chain derives from a study of shared clonotypes between healthy human individuals. Study-level findings and limits: Estimated clonotype richness was generally higher in naive than memory subsets.

Here immunoSEQ multiplex PCR was the method, and the copy in TCRdb shows in-frame clones only, minus some. The table records around 2.1 million clones, roughly 91% of them present only once. Points on this clone: Its antigen is still unknown.

Germline V CDR1 and CDR2: MNHEY, SVGAGI. V was pared by 4 bases and J by 6 bases, with 16 bases between. The CDR3 runs to 15 residues. Naive CD8 cells lacked CD45RO and underwent positive selection for CCR7, leaving out terminally differentiated effector memory CD45RA+ cells. The study drew all its donors from Caucasian adults living in Nashville, Tennessee. This receptor was obtained from a young man in good health. Some clones in this sample may be carry-over from other donors' samples. The rearrangement links TRBV6-5 to TRBJ2-1; a possible D gene is TRBD2 (7 bases). Sequencing used naive CD8+ T cells from PBMCs. CDR3 in amino acids: CASSWRGGPINEQFF. CDR3 DNA: TGTGCCAGCAGTTGGAGGGGGGGACCCATCAATGAGCAGTTCTTC.